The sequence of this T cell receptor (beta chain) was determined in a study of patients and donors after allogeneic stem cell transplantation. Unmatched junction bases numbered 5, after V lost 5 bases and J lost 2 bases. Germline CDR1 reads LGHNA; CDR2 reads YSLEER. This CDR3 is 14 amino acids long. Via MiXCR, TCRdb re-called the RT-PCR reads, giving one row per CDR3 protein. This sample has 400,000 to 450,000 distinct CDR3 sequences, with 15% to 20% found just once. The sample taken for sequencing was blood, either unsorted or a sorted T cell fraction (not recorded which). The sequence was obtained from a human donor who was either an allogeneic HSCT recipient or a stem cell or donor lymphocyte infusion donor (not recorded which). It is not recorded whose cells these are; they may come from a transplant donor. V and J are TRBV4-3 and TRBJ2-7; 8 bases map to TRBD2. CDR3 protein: CASSYSGVPYEQYF. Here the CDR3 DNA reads TGCGCCAGCAGCTATAGCGGGGTCCCCTACGAGCAGTACTTC.